The entry that follows covers one T cell receptor beta chain sequence. The antigen remains undetermined. This sample was included in a study of immune evolution from preneoplasia to lung adenocarcinoma. Findings and caveats of the study: Clonality was highest in normal lung, lower in later-stage lesions apparently. T cell clonality was higher in KRAS-mutant than EGFR-mutant or wild-type nodules.

Patients had resection in Japan or China between the mid-2010s and the late 2010s. Histologic diagnosis was independently verified by two lung pathologists. Here immunoSEQ multiplex PCR was the method, and the copy in TCRdb shows in-frame clones only, minus some. The sample holds under 15,000 clones, 85% seen once. The sequence derives from a donor older than 65 with lung adenocarcinoma. Sequenced sample: FFPE lung adenocarcinoma in situ tissue.

The CDR3 nucleotides are TGTGCCAGCAGTGAGGGGGCGCGCGGAGAGCAGTACTTC. This sequence encodes CASSEGARGEQYF. The V and J genes are TRBV6-1 and TRBJ2-7; D may be TRBD1 (6 bases). The CDR3 is 13 amino acids. V lost 3 bases and J lost 7, with 13 bases in between. The germline CDR1 and CDR2 sequences are MNHNS and SASEGT.